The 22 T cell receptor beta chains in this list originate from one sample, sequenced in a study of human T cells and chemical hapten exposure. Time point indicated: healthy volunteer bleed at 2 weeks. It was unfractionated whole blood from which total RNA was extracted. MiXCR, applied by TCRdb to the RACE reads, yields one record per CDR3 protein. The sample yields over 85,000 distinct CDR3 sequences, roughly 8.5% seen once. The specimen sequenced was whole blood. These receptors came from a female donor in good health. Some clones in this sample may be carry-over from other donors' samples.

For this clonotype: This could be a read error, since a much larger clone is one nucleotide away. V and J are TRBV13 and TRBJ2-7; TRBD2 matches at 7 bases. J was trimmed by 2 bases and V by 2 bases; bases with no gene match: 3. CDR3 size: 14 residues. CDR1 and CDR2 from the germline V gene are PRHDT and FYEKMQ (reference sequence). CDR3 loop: CASSLTSEAYEQYF. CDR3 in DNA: TGTGCCAGCAGCTTAACTAGCGAGGCCTACGAGCAGTACTTC.

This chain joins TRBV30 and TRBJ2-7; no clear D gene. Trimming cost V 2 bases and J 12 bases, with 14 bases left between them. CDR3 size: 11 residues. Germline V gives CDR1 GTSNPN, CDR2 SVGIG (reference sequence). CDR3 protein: CAWSISGDRYF. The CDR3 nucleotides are TGTGCCTGGAGTATATCAGGTGATCGGTACTTC.

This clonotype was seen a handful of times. The CDR3 DNA follows: TGTGCCAGCAGCAAAATGGCGGGACAGCTGAACACTGAAGCTTTCTTT. This sequence encodes CASSKMAGQLNTEAFF. The chain uses TRBV7-8 and TRBJ1-1; 7 positions agree with TRBD1. This CDR3 is 16 amino acids long. The germline V gene encodes CDR1 SGHVS and CDR2 FQNEAQ. Losses at the gene ends were 5 bases for V and 0 bases for J; bases not matched to a gene: 9.

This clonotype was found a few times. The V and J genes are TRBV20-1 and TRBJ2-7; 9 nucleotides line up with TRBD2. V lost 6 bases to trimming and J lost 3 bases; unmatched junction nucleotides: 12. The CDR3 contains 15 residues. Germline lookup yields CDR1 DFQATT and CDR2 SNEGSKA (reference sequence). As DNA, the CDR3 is TGCAGTGCACAACTTCCGACTAGCGGAGACTACGAGCAGTACTTC. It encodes CSAQLPTSGDYEQYF.

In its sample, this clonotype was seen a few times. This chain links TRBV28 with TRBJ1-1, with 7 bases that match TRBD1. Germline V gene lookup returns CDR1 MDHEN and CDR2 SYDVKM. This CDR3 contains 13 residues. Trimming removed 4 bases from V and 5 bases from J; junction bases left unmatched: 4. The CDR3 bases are TGTGCCAGCAGTTCCTCACAGGGGACTGAAGCTTTCTTT. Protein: CASSSSQGTEAFF.

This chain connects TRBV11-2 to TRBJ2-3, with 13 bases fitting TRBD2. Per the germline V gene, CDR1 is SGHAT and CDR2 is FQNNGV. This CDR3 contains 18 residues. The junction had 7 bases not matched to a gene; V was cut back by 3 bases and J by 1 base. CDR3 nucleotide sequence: TGTGCCAGCAGCTTTGGACTAGCGGGAGAAATCGGCACAGATACGCAGTATTTT. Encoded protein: CASSFGLAGEIGTDTQYF.

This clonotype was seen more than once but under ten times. The CDR3 bases are TGCAGCGCCGAAGGGCGGGCGAGCACAGATACGCAGTATTTT. Amino acid sequence: CSAEGRASTDTQYF. The rearrangement links TRBV29-1 to TRBJ2-3, with D perhaps matching TRBD2 (5 bases). Per germline, CDR1 SQVTM and CDR2 ANQGSEA. There are 14 residues in the CDR3. Trimming removed 7 bases at V and 0 bases at J, with 14 bases between.

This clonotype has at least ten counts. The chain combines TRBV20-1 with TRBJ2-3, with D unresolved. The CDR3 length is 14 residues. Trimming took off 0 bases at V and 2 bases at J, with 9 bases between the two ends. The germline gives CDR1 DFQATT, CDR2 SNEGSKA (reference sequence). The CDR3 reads CSARDPPHTDTQYF. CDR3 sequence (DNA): TGCAGTGCTAGAGATCCCCCCCACACAGATACGCAGTATTTT.

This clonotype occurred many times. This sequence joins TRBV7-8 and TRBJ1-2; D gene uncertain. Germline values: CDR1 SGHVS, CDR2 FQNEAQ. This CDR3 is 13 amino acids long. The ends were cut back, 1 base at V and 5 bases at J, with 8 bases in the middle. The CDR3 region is CASSLGRTYGYTF. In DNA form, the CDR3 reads TGTGCCAGCAGCTTAGGGAGAACATATGGCTACACCTTC.

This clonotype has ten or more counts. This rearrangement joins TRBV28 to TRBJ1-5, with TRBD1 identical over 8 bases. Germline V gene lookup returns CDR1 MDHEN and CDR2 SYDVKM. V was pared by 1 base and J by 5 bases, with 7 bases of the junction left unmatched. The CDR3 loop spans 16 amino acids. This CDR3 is CASSLSYGQGHQPQHF. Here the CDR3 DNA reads TGTGCCAGCAGTTTATCCTATGGACAGGGTCATCAGCCCCAGCATTTT.

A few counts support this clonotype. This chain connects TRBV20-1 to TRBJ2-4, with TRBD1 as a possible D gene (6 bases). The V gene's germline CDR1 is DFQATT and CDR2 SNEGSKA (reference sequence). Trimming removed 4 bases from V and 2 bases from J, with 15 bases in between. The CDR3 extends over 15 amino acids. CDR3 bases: TGCAGTGCTATGTTGGTGGGACACCCCAAAAACATTCAGTACTTC. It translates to CSAMLVGHPKNIQYF.

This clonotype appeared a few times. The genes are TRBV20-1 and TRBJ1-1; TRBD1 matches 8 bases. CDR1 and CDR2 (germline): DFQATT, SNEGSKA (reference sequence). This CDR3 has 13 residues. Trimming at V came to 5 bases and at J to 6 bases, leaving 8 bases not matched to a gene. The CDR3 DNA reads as TGCAGTGCTGCCCCCACAGGGGGACCTGAAGCTTTCTTT. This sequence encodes CSAAPTGGPEAFF.

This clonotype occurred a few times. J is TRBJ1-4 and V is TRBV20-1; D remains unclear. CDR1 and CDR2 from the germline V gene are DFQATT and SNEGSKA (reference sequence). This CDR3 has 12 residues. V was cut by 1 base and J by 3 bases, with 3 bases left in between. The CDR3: CSARGPNEKLFF. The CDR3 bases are TGCAGTGCTAGAGGTCCTAATGAAAAACTGTTTTTT.

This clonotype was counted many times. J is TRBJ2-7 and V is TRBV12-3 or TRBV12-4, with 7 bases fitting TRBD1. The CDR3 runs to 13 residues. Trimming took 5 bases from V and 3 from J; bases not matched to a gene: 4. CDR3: CASSPSGGYEQYF. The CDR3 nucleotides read TGTGCCAGCAGTCCCTCAGGGGGCTACGAGCAGTACTTC.

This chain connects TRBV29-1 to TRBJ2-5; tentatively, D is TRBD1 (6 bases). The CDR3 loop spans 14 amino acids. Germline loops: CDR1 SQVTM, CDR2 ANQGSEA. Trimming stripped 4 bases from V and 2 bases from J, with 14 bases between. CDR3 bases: TGCAGCGTTGTCCCACCCAGGGGTCAAGAGACCCAGTACTTC. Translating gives CSVVPPRGQETQYF.

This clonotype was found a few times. The CDR3 loop reads CASSYYRDRGSEAFF. Written as DNA, the CDR3 is TGTGCCAGCAGTTACTACCGGGACAGGGGATCTGAAGCTTTCTTT. The chain links TRBV6-6 to TRBJ1-1, with 10 positions matching TRBD1. The junction had 5 bases not matched to a gene; V was cut back by 1 base and J by 6 bases. The CDR3 extends over 15 amino acids. The germline CDR1 and CDR2 sequences are MNHNY and SVGAGI (reference sequence).

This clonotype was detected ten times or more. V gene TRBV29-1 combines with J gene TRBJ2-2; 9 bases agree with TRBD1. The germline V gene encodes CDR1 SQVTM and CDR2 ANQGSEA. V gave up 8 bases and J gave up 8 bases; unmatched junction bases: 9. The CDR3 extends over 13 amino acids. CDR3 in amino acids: CSTRTGDGGELFF. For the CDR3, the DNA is TGCAGCACTCGGACAGGGGATGGTGGGGAGCTGTTTTTT.

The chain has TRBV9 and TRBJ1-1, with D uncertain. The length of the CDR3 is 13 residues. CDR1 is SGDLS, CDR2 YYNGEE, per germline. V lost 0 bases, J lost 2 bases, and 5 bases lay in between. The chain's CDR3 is CASSVVTNTEAFF. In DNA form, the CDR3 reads TGTGCCAGCAGCGTAGTTACTAACACTGAAGCTTTCTTT.

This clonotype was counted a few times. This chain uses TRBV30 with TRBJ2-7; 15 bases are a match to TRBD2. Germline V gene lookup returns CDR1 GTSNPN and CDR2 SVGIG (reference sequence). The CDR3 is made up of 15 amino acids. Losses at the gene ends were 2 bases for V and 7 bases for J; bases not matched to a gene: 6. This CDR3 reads CAWSPPGLAGGEQYF. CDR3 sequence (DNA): TGTGCCTGGAGTCCCCCGGGACTAGCGGGGGGAGAGCAGTACTTC.

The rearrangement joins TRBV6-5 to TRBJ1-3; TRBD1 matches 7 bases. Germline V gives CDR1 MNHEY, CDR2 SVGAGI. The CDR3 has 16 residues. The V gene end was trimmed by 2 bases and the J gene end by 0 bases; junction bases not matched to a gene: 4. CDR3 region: CASSYGQALSGNTIYF. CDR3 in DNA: TGTGCCAGCAGTTACGGACAGGCCCTCTCTGGAAACACCATATATTTT.

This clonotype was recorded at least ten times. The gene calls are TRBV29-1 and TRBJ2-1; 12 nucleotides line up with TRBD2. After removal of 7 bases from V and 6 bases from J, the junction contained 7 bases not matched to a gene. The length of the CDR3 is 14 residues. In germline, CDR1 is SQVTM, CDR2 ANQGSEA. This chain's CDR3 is CSATTSGSGNEQFF. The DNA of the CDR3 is TGCAGCGCGACGACTAGCGGGAGCGGCAATGAGCAGTTCTTC.

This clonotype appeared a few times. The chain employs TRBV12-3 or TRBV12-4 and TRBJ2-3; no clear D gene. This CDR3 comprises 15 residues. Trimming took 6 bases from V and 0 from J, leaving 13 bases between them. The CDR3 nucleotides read TGTGCCAGCAGCCCTAGGGCGATTAGCACAGATACGCAGTATTTT. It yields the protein CASSPRAISTDTQYF.